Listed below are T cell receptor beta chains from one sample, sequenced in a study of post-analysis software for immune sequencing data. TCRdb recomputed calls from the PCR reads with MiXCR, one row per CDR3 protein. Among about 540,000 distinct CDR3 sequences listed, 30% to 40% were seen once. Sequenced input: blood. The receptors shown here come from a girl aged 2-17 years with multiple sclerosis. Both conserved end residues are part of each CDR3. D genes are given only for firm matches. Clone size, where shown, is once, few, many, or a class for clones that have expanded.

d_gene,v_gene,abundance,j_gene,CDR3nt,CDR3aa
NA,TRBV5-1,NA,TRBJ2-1,TGCGCCAGCAGCGAACTAAACAGCATGCGGGGTCATGAGCAGTTCTTC,CASSELNSMRGHEQFF
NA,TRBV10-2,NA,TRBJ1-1,TGCGCCAGCAGTGAGATCTCCACTGAAGCTTTCTTT,CASSEISTEAFF
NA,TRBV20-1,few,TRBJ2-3,TGCAGTGCTGTTGGCCCCTCCGTGGCAGGGGCGCAAGGCACAGATACGCAGTATTTT,CSAVGPSVAGAQGTDTQYF
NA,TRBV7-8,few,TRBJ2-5,TGTGCCAGCAGCTTAGTTGGTTCGGGACTCCCAAAAGAGACCCAGTACTTC,CASSLVGSGLPKETQYF
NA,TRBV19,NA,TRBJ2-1,TGTGCCAGTAGCCCTTCTACGGGCTCCTACAATGAGCAGTTCTTC,CASSPSTGSYNEQFF
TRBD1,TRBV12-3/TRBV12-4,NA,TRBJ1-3,TGTGCCAGCAGTGTGACAGGGGGAAACACCATATATTTT,CASSVTGGNTIYF
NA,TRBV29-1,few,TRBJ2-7,TGCAGCGTTGTTTTTTTAGGTAGCGGACCATCCTACGAGCAGTACTTC,CSVVFLGSGPSYEQYF
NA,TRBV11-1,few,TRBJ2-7,TGTGCCAGCAGCTTATCAGGGATCCTCTCCTACGAGCAGTACTTC,CASSLSGILSYEQYF
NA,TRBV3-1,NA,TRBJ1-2,TGTGCCAGCACCCCAGGTGCCTGGACTAACTATGGCTACACCTTC,CASTPGAWTNYGYTF
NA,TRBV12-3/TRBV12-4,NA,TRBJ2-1,TGTGCCAGCAGTTTTGTAGGCAGCTACAATGAGCAGTTCTTC,CASSFVGSYNEQFF
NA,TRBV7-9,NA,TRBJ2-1,TGTGCCAGCAGCCCAGAATTTACAGGCAATGAGCAGTTCTTC,CASSPEFTGNEQFF
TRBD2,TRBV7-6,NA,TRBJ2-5,TGTGCCAGCAGCTTCAGACTAGCGGGGGCCCAAGAGACCCAGTACTTC,CASSFRLAGAQETQYF
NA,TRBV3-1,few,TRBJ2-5,TGTGCCAGCAGCCGCGCACTTTCCGACAGGACCCAAGAGACCCAGTACTTC,CASSRALSDRTQETQYF
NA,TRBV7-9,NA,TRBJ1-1,TGTGCCAGCAGCTCCGTCCAGGGCACTGAAGCTTTCTTT,CASSSVQGTEAFF
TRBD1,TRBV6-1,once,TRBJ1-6,TGTGCCAGCAGTCCCGGGACAGGGGTTATTATTCACCTCCACTTT,CASSPGTGVIIHLHF
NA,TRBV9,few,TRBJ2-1,TGTGCCAGCAGCCCGGCAGGGTTGACCTACAATGAGCAGTTCTTC,CASSPAGLTYNEQFF
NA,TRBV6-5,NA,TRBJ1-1,TGTGCCAGCAGTTACACCGTATACAAGAACACTGAAGCTTTCTTT,CASSYTVYKNTEAFF
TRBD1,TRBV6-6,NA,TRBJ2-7,TGTGCCAGCAGTTACTCGAGGGACAGGGTAACCTACGAGCAGTACTTC,CASSYSRDRVTYEQYF
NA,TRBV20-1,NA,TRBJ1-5,TGCAGTGCTAGAGCGCCCGCCCGCGGACTCAATCAGCCCCAGCATTTT,CSARAPARGLNQPQHF
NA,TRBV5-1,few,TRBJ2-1,TGCGCCAGCAGCTTGGGGGGACACCCGAGGTTGGATGAGCAGTTCTTC,CASSLGGHPRLDEQFF
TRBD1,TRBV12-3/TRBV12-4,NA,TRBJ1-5,TGTGCCAGCAGGAGGGACAGGGTTGTTGAACGGCCCCAGCATTTT,CASRRDRVVERPQHF
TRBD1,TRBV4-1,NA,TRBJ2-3,TGCGCCAGCAGCCAAGTTGCCCGGGACAGGGGCGCAGATACGCAGTATTTT,CASSQVARDRGADTQYF
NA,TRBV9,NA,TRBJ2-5,TGTGCCAGCAGCGTCCGGGACCCGGGTCCGGGAGAGCAGTACTTC,CASSVRDPGPGEQYF
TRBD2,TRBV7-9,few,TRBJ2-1,TGTGCCAGCAGCTTAGCCAGCGGGGGGGTAAATGAGCAGTTCTTC,CASSLASGGVNEQFF
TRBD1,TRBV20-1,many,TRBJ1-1,TGCAGTGCTAGCCACAGGGGGAACACTGAAGCTTTCTTT,CSASHRGNTEAFF
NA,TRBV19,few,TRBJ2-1,TGTGCCAGTAGTATACAGGGTTCCTTATTCAATGAGCAGTTCTTC,CASSIQGSLFNEQFF
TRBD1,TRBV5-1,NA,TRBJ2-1,TGCGCCAGCAGCTTGGGGGGACAGGGATCCTACAATGAGCAGTTCTTC,CASSLGGQGSYNEQFF
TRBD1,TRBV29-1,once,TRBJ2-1,TGCAGCGTTGAAGATAGAACAACAGGGGTAGGCAATGAGCAGTTCTTC,CSVEDRTTGVGNEQFF
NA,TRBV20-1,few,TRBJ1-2,TGCAGTGCTAGTACGGGGGACGGCTACACCTTC,CSASTGDGYTF
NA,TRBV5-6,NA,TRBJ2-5,TGTGCCAGCAGCCAAGATAGGGGATATAGCGGCGAGACCCAGTACTTC,CASSQDRGYSGETQYF
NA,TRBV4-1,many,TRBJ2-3,TGCGCCAGCAGCCCCTCAACTAGCACGACGCAGTATTTT,CASSPSTSTTQYF
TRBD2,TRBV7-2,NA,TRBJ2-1,TGTGCCAGCAGCCCCATCGGAGCGGGGGCTCGCCATGAGCAGTTCTTC,CASSPIGAGARHEQFF
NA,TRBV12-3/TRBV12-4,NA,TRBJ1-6,TGTGCCAGCAGTCGACAACAGGGTTCACCCCTCCACTTT,CASSRQQGSPLHF
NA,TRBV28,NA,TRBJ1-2,TGTGCCAGCAGTTTGTCCTATGCGGGGAACGGCTACACCTTC,CASSLSYAGNGYTF
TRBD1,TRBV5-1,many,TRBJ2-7,TGCGCCAGCAGCCCCCGACAGGGAACCTCCTACGAGCAGTACTTC,CASSPRQGTSYEQYF
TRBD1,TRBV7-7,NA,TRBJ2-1,TGTGCTAGCAGCCGTACAGGGGGCCCCTACAATGAGCAGTTCTTC,CASSRTGGPYNEQFF
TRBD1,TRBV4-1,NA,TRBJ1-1,TGCGCCAGCAGCCACCCTGCCAGGGGGCTTGACACTGAAGCTTTCTTT,CASSHPARGLDTEAFF
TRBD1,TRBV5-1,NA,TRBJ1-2,TGCGCCAGCAACTTGGCCTCGACAGGGGGGAATAACTGTGGCTACACCTTC,CASNLASTGGNNCGYTF
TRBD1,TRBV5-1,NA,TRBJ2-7,TGCGCCAGCAGCCACGGGACAGGGGGCTCCCCTAACGAGCAGTACTTC,CASSHGTGGSPNEQYF
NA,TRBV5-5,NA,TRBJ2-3,TGTGCCAGCTGCTGGATCGCTAGCACAGATACGCAGTATTTT,CASCWIASTDTQYF
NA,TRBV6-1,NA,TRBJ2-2,TGTGCCAGCAGTGAACAGATGGGGAGGACCGGGGAGCTGTTTTTT,CASSEQMGRTGELFF